This TCR beta chain was recorded in a study of T-cell reconstitution after alpha-beta-depleted transplantation in children. Researchers prepared the TCRbeta library using unique molecular identifiers, the study reports. Via MiXCR, TCRdb re-called the PCR reads, giving one row per CDR3 protein. The sample comprises 500,000 to 650,000 distinct CDR3 sequences, about an eighth of which are singletons, and around 2% rests with the top ten. This CDR3 region has 13 residues. Germline CDR1 MNHEY, CDR2 SMNVEV (reference sequence). V shed 6 bases and J 4 bases; nucleotides not matched to a gene: 5. Study findings and constraints: The study traced high day-60 TCRbeta diversity in some patients to surviving recipient T cells and thymic progenitors.

Turning to this clonotype: Its specificity is unknown.

This rearrangement joins TRBV27 to TRBJ2-5; 7 bases are a match to TRBD1. The sequencing here drew on PBMCs, mostly from graft donor cells, taken 360 days after TCRalphabeta/CD19-depleted stem cell transplant. This clonotype originated in a male patient between 5 and 17 years old who had a stem cell transplant for acute myeloid leukemia, so the T cells may come from the graft donor. CDR3 sequence: CASRITGVETQYF. DNA for the CDR3: TGTGCCAGCAGAATCACAGGGGTAGAGACCCAGTACTTC.